Following are 30 T cell receptor beta chains from one sample sequenced in a study of vaccination and CD4 T cells after COVID-19. MiXCR, applied by TCRdb to the PCR reads, yields one record per CDR3 protein. The repertoire holds 25,000 to 30,000 distinct CDR3 sequences, with 45% to 55% as singletons. Time point of the sample: late sampling 161 to 241 days after vaccination in a few convalescent patients. The material was CD4+ T cells from blood, obtained about 7 months after SARS-CoV-2 vaccination. The receptor set was obtained from a human donor who had recovered from COVID-19.

This clonotype was seen a handful of times. The chain couples TRBV15 to TRBJ2-7, with 10 bases fitting TRBD2. The CDR3 has 15 amino acids. Germline V gene lookup returns CDR1 LNHNV and CDR2 YYDKDF (reference sequence). With V trimmed by 0 bases and J by 1 base, 0 bases remained unmatched. CDR3 bases: TGTGCCACCAGCAGAGAACTAGCGGGGTCCTACGAGCAGTACTTC. Translated: CATSRELAGSYEQYF.

The rearrangement joins TRBV18 to TRBJ1-2, with D tentatively TRBD1 (5 bases). The germline CDR1 and CDR2 sequences are KGHSH and LQKENI. This CDR3 comprises 14 residues. V gave up 2 bases and J gave up 8 bases, with 15 bases separating them. The CDR3 DNA reads TGTGCCAGCTCACCAAGTACAGGTTCTCCGGGCTACACCTTC. Translation: CASSPSTGSPGYTF.

This clonotype has a handful of counts. The chain uses TRBV7-2 and TRBJ2-5; no clear D. Germline assignment: CDR1 SGHTA and CDR2 FQGNSA. Trimming removed 2 bases from V and 3 bases from J, with 10 bases in between. The CDR3 is 14 amino acids. The CDR3 bases are TGTGCCAGCAGCTTATCCTTACAGAAAGAGACCCAGTACTTC. Translation: CASSLSLQKETQYF.

The table lists this clonotype with a few counts. This chain joins TRBV21-1 and TRBJ1-1; the table's D call, TRBD1, has no DNA check behind it. TRBV21-1 is a pseudogene locus. The length of the CDR3 is 13 residues. This CDR3 is CATEDRSFTEAFF. CDR3 bases: TGTGCCACCGAGGACAGGTCGTTCACTGAAGCTTTCTTT.

The rearrangement joins TRBV19 to TRBJ2-6; 10 positions match TRBD1. The CDR3 is made up of 16 amino acids. V was pared by 11 bases and J by 2 bases, with 9 bases of the junction left unmatched. Germline values: CDR1 LNHDA, CDR2 SQIVND (reference sequence). The DNA of the CDR3 is TGTGCCGGAGGGGACAGGGGTTCCCCTGGGGCCAACGTCCTGACTTTC. This sequence encodes CAGGDRGSPGANVLTF.

The chain links TRBV15 to TRBJ2-5; 7 positions match TRBD1. From germline, CDR1 is LNHNV and CDR2 YYDKDF (reference sequence). V shed 1 base, J shed 7 bases, and the junction held 9 bases outside the gene matches. There are 15 residues in the CDR3. DNA of the CDR3: TGTGCCACCAGCAGAGGTGGACAGGATTTGGTGACCCAGTACTTC. Translated, it gives CATSRGGQDLVTQYF.

In its sample, this clonotype was seen a few times. The CDR3, as DNA: TGTGCCAGCAGGGATAGCGGAACGAACACCGGGGAGCTGTTTTTT. It specifies CASRDSGTNTGELFF. The gene calls are TRBV2 and TRBJ2-2, with D tentatively TRBD2 (6 bases). The CDR3 loop spans 15 amino acids. Germline V gives CDR1 SNHLY, CDR2 FYNNEI. Trimming removed 6 bases from V and 0 bases from J, with 11 bases in between.

The chain couples TRBV28 to TRBJ2-3; 7 nucleotides line up with TRBD2. Per the germline V gene, CDR1 is MDHEN and CDR2 is SYDVKM. The CDR3 covers 17 residues. Germline trimming cut 5 bases from V and 0 bases from J; bases unmatched to any gene: 11. The CDR3 here is CASSPRLSGISTDTQYF. CDR3 sequence (DNA): TGTGCCAGCAGTCCCCGCTTGAGCGGGATTAGCACAGATACGCAGTATTTT.

This chain connects TRBV7-2 to TRBJ1-1; D gene uncertain. Trimming removed 3 bases at V and 0 bases at J, with 8 bases between. There are 14 residues in the CDR3. Germline V CDR1 and CDR2: SGHTA, FQGNSA. CDR3 DNA: TGTGCCAGCAGCTTCGACGGTATGAACACTGAAGCTTTCTTT. It translates to CASSFDGMNTEAFF.

The J gene is TRBJ2-7, the V gene TRBV27, with D unclear. V lost 5 bases and J 3 bases, leaving 11 bases between the germline ends. This CDR3 region has 13 residues. From germline, CDR1 is MNHEY and CDR2 SMNVEV (reference sequence). CDR3 sequence (DNA): TGTGCCAGCAGTCCGCGGACGAGCTACGAGCAGTACTTC. Translation: CASSPRTSYEQYF.

This sequence joins TRBV28 and TRBJ1-5; D gene uncertain. The CDR3 spans 14 residues. The V and J ends lost 5 bases and 8 bases respectively, with 16 bases between them. Germline V gene data show CDR1 as MDHEN and CDR2 as SYDVKM. The CDR3 coding sequence is TGTGCCAGCAGTGAAACCCCCCCCGGGAAGCCCCAGCATTTT. This translates into CASSETPPGKPQHF.

This clonotype was seen a few times. The chain couples TRBV20-1 to TRBJ2-5, with unresolved D. V was trimmed by 0 bases and J by 5 bases, leaving 10 bases between them. Germline V gene sequence: CDR1 DFQATT, CDR2 SNEGSKA (reference sequence). This CDR3 is 13 amino acids long. The CDR3 loop reads CSARDSLRETQYF. CDR3 coding DNA: TGCAGTGCTAGAGATTCCTTGAGGGAGACCCAGTACTTC.

This clonotype showed up just a few times. The gene calls are TRBV20-1 and TRBJ2-5, with unresolved D. V shed 2 bases and J shed 5 bases, with 9 bases lying between them. The CDR3 contains 12 residues. Germline-derived CDR1 and CDR2 are DFQATT and SNEGSKA (reference sequence). CDR3 in amino acids: CSARPPVETQYF. The DNA for the CDR3 is TGCAGTGCTAGACCCCCCGTGGAGACCCAGTACTTC.

This clonotype was observed once. The chain recombines TRBV10-2 with TRBJ1-5; D unclear. The CDR3 runs 13 residues. V was pared by 5 bases and J by 3 bases, with 8 bases between. Germline V gene sequence: CDR1 WSHSY, CDR2 SAAADI. CDR3 nucleotide sequence: TGCGCCAGCAGTTTGCTTAACAATCAGCCCCAGCATTTT. Amino acids: CASSLLNNQPQHF.

This clonotype was recorded a few times. The rearrangement links TRBV2 to TRBJ2-7; the match to TRBD1 covers 9 bases. The V and J ends lost 6 bases and 5 bases, in that order; junction bases with no gene match: 5. Germline V gene sequence: CDR1 SNHLY, CDR2 FYNNEI. This CDR3 is built from 13 residues. The CDR3 coding sequence is TGTGCCAGCAGCGGACAGGGGATCGACGAGCAGTACTTC. Translated, it gives CASSGQGIDEQYF.

The genes are TRBV7-2 and TRBJ2-7; TRBD1 might be the D (5 bases). This CDR3 is built from 14 residues. Germline loops: CDR1 SGHTA, CDR2 FQGNSA. V was trimmed by 1 base and J by 2 bases, leaving 9 bases between them. DNA for the CDR3: TGTGCCAGCAGCTTAGGTGGGGCTACCTACGAGCAGTACTTC. Amino acids: CASSLGGATYEQYF.

This clonotype was seen more than once but under ten times. The chain combines TRBV2 with TRBJ2-1, with no clear D. The ends were cut back, 5 bases at V and 10 bases at J, with 12 bases in the middle. The CDR3 contains 12 residues. Germline V lookup: CDR1 SNHLY, CDR2 FYNNEI. CDR3 protein: CASSISFGEQFF. In DNA form, the CDR3 reads TGTGCCAGCAGTATTAGCTTTGGGGAGCAGTTCTTC.

Only one count was recorded for this clonotype. CDR3: CSALLAGGPYEQFF. The CDR3 region has the DNA TGCAGTGCTCTCCTAGCGGGAGGGCCCTATGAGCAGTTCTTC. This rearrangement joins TRBV20-1 to TRBJ2-1, with TRBD2 matching over 12 bases. The junction had 7 bases not matched to a gene; V was cut back by 5 bases and J by 8 bases. The CDR3 covers 14 residues. From germline, CDR1 is DFQATT and CDR2 SNEGSKA (reference sequence).

The genes are TRBV4-1 and TRBJ2-5, with a weak D call TRBD2 (6 bases). With 0 bases removed from V and 6 bases from J, the gap between germline ends came to 17 bases. The CDR3 totals 16 residues. Germline CDR1 MGHRA, CDR2 YSYEKL. The CDR3 spells CASSQDSSSGVKTQYF. CDR3 bases: TGCGCCAGCAGCCAAGATAGTTCTTCGGGGGTGAAGACCCAGTACTTC.

This chain links TRBV6-1 with TRBJ2-1; D is possibly TRBD2 (6 bases). V was cut by 5 bases and J by 3 bases, with 11 bases left in between. The CDR3 extends over 14 amino acids. Germline lookup yields CDR1 MNHNS and CDR2 SASEGT. CDR3 sequence (DNA): TGTGCCAGCAGTCGAGGGACTTTCTACAATGAGCAGTTCTTC. Its protein product is CASSRGTFYNEQFF.

This clonotype was detected only a few times. V gene TRBV20-1 combines with J gene TRBJ1-5, with D perhaps TRBD1 (5 bases). CDR1 and CDR2 (germline): DFQATT, SNEGSKA (reference sequence). V shed 3 bases and J shed 5 bases, with 11 bases lying between them. This CDR3 has 13 amino acids. The CDR3, as DNA: TGCAGTGCTAGGAGCAGGGCCGATCAGCCCCAGCATTTT. Translating it yields CSARSRADQPQHF.

This chain joins TRBV18 and TRBJ2-5; D remains unclear. The CDR3 contains 15 residues. Per the germline V gene, CDR1 is KGHSH and CDR2 is LQKENI. The V gene lost 6 bases and the J gene lost 4 bases, with 18 bases spanning the gap. The CDR3 coding sequence is TGTGCCAGCTCTTATGGATCCGTGGGCGCAGAGACCCAGTACTTC. Amino acid sequence: CASSYGSVGAETQYF.

The CDR3 sequence is CATTRDRLQETQYF. In DNA form, the CDR3 reads TGTGCCACCACTCGGGACAGACTCCAAGAGACCCAGTACTTC. V gene TRBV6-1 combines with J gene TRBJ2-5; 7 bases are shared with TRBD1. J lost 1 base, V lost 10 bases, and 9 bases had no gene match. Germline-derived CDR1 and CDR2 are MNHNS and SASEGT. This CDR3 has 14 residues.

This clonotype occurred a few times. The chain is built from TRBV7-9 and TRBJ2-1; the match to TRBD2 covers 9 bases. With 4 bases clipped from V and 1 base from J, the junction kept 17 bases outside the gene matches. CDR1 is SEHNR and CDR2 is FQNEAQ in the germline V gene (reference sequence). This CDR3 contains 20 residues. The CDR3 DNA is TGTGCCAGCAGCTCCCCGGGGGGATTAGCGGGAGTAAGGTCCTACAATGAGCAGTTCTTC. As protein: CASSSPGGLAGVRSYNEQFF.

The chain links TRBV6-2 or TRBV6-3 to TRBJ2-1; D gene unclear. CDR1 is MNHEY and CDR2 is SVGEGT in the germline V gene. The CDR3 is 14 residues long. V shed 5 bases and J shed 4 bases, with 12 bases lying between them. In DNA form, the CDR3 reads TGTGCCAGCAGTCCCTTCCCCGATTACAATGAGCAGTTCTTC. Amino acids: CASSPFPDYNEQFF.

The V and J genes are TRBV7-9 and TRBJ1-5, with D perhaps TRBD1 (5 bases). The CDR3 runs to 15 residues. V dropped 2 bases and J dropped 4 bases, with 12 bases sitting between them. Germline-derived CDR1 and CDR2 are SEHNR and FQNEAQ (reference sequence). CDR3 in amino acids: CASSLSGQGNQPQHF. The CDR3 nucleotides read TGTGCCAGCAGCTTAAGCGGCCAGGGTAATCAGCCCCAGCATTTT.

V usage is TRBV20-1 and J usage is TRBJ1-2; 9 positions match TRBD1. CDR3 size: 15 residues. V was pared by 3 bases and J by 3 bases, with 8 bases of the junction left unmatched. Germline CDR1 DFQATT, CDR2 SNEGSKA (reference sequence). CDR3 protein: CSARPQGQGYYGYTF. CDR3 DNA: TGCAGTGCTAGGCCCCAGGGACAGGGCTACTATGGCTACACCTTC.

This clonotype was found a few times. The chain carries TRBV7-8 and TRBJ2-1; D unresolved. Germline assignment: CDR1 SGHVS and CDR2 FQNEAQ. Trimming removed 1 base from V and 4 bases from J, with 11 bases in between. This CDR3 has 15 amino acids. The DNA for the CDR3 is TGTGCCAGCAGCTTAGGGGTGGCTAGATACAATGAGCAGTTCTTC. Amino acids: CASSLGVARYNEQFF. The variable domain in full, with the rest retrieved from reference TRBV7-8 and TRBJ2-1, is GAGVSQSPRYKVAKRGQDVALRCDPISGHVSLFWYQQALGQGPEFLTYFQNEAQLDKSGLPSDRFFAERPEGSVSTLKIQRTQQEDSAVYLCASSLGVARYNEQFFGPGTRLTVL.

The chain employs TRBV7-3 and TRBJ2-1; possibly TRBD2 for D (5 bases). The germline CDR1 and CDR2 sequences are SGHTA and FQGTGA. Trimming cost V 5 bases and J 4 bases, with 15 bases left between them. CDR3 size: 15 residues. This CDR3 reads CASSPYSGDYNEQFF. CDR3 DNA sequence: TGTGCCAGCAGCCCCTACTCCGGGGATTACAATGAGCAGTTCTTC.

V gene TRBV19 combines with J gene TRBJ2-1; D not certain. The CDR3 is made up of 17 amino acids. The ends were cut back, 3 bases at V and 0 bases at J, with 15 bases in the middle. Germline CDR1 and CDR2: LNHDA and SQIVND (reference sequence). The CDR3 is CASSISRLESSYNEQFF. DNA for the CDR3: TGTGCCAGTAGTATTTCCCGACTGGAGAGCTCCTACAATGAGCAGTTCTTC.